The 26 T cell receptor beta chains listed next were all sequenced from one sample in a study of human T cells and chemical hapten exposure. TCRdb redid the calling of the RACE reads with MiXCR, one entry per CDR3 protein. The sample includes about 270,000 distinct CDR3 sequences, over 7.5% of them seen just once. The sample's time point: pre-sensitization, week 0. The treatment is: therapeutic diphenylcyclopropenone sensitization with weekly scalp DPC. The specimen comprised whole blood, sampled in connection with sensitization to the hapten diphenylcyclopropenone (DPC). These receptors were collected from a man between 18 and 35 years old with alopecia areata. Some clones in this sample may be carry-over from other donors' samples.

This sequence joins TRBV5-1 and TRBJ2-2; 8 positions agree with TRBD1. The CDR3 has 17 amino acids. Trimming removed 0 bases from V and 4 bases from J; junction bases left unmatched: 8. The germline V gene encodes CDR1 SGHRS and CDR2 YFSETQ. CDR3 nucleotide sequence: TGCGCCAGCAGCTTGGCGACAGGGGATATCGTCACCGGGGAGCTGTTTTTT. This codes for CASSLATGDIVTGELFF.

As DNA, the CDR3 is TGTGCCAGCAGCTTATGGATGAGTACTGAAGCTTTCTTT. Encoded protein: CASSLWMSTEAFF. The rearrangement links TRBV7-2 to TRBJ1-1; D is unresolved. The CDR3 covers 13 residues. Deletions cut 2 bases from V and 5 bases from J, with 9 bases between. CDR1 and CDR2 from the germline V gene are SGHTA and FQGNSA.

This clonotype came up a few times. The genes are TRBV10-3 and TRBJ1-5; no clear D gene. Germline CDR1 ENHRY, CDR2 SYGVKD. V lost 2 bases to trimming and J lost 3 bases, with 11 bases between them. The CDR3 is 15 amino acids. CDR3 DNA sequence: TGTGCCATCAGTGAGCCGGAGGAACCCAATCAGCCCCAGCATTTT. It is translated as CAISEPEEPNQPQHF.

The chain employs TRBV7-2 and TRBJ1-4, with 9 bases matching TRBD1. The V gene end was trimmed by 5 bases and the J gene end by 10 bases; junction bases not matched to a gene: 8. The CDR3 sequence is 14 residues long. CDR1 and CDR2 from the germline V gene are SGHTA and FQGNSA. The CDR3 spells CASSPPGQGGKLFF. The CDR3 bases are TGTGCCAGCAGCCCCCCGGGACAGGGCGGAAAACTGTTTTTT.

This chain links TRBV6-6 with TRBJ1-1; TRBD1 matches 9 bases. This CDR3 has 16 residues. V trimming: 6 bases; J trimming: 5 bases; junction bases outside the gene matches: 13. The germline gives CDR1 MNHNY, CDR2 SVGAGI (reference sequence). Here the CDR3 reads CASRYTGTGSLTEAFF. CDR3 nucleotide sequence: TGTGCCAGCAGATACACCGGGACAGGGAGTCTGACTGAAGCTTTCTTT.

There are many counts of this clonotype. The chain recombines TRBV5-1 with TRBJ2-7, with D uncertain. Germline V gives CDR1 SGHRS, CDR2 YFSETQ. V gave up 2 bases and J gave up 2 bases, with 11 bases separating them. The CDR3 covers 14 residues. In DNA form, the CDR3 reads TGCGCCAGCAGCTTTTCGCCAAGCCCCTACGAGCAGTACTTC. It yields the protein CASSFSPSPYEQYF.

This clonotype was seen a handful of times. This rearrangement joins TRBV6-5 to TRBJ1-5; D is ambiguous. This CDR3 comprises 15 residues. Looked up from germline, CDR1 is MNHEY and CDR2 is SVGAGI. Trimming stripped 6 bases from V and 2 bases from J, with 14 bases between. The CDR3 sequence is CASRASGIGNQPQHF. The CDR3 region has the DNA TGTGCCAGCAGAGCCAGCGGAATTGGCAATCAGCCCCAGCATTTT.

The chain is built from TRBV5-6 and TRBJ1-2; D not resolved. Trimming took 4 bases from V and 7 from J, leaving 14 bases between them. CDR3 size: 13 residues. The germline V gene encodes CDR1 SGHDT and CDR2 YYEEEE. The CDR3 reads CASSPQSYLGYTF. The CDR3 DNA follows: TGTGCCAGCAGCCCTCAAAGCTACCTTGGCTACACCTTC.

This clonotype appeared many times. The chain links TRBV5-6 to TRBJ1-1; a possible D gene is TRBD1 (6 bases). V lost 5 bases to trimming and J lost 6 bases, with 14 bases between them. From germline, CDR1 is SGHDT and CDR2 YYEEEE. The length of the CDR3 is 13 residues. The CDR3 region has the DNA TGTGCCAGCAGACTTACAGGGTTCGCTGAAGCTTTCTTT. This codes for CASRLTGFAEAFF.

The DNA of the CDR3 is TGCAGTGCTCTTCAGGGACGGGGCTATAATTCACCCCTCCACTTT. Translated: CSALQGRGYNSPLHF. The chain has TRBV20-1 and TRBJ1-6, with a possible D match to TRBD1 (5 bases). The CDR3 consists of 15 residues. The germline V gene has CDR1 DFQATT and CDR2 SNEGSKA (reference sequence). V shed 5 bases and J shed 3 bases, with 14 bases lying between them.

This clonotype turned up a few times. V and J are TRBV9 and TRBJ2-1, with D maybe TRBD1 (7 bases). Between the trimmed V and J ends, which lost 2 bases and 0 bases, there was a span of 12 bases. The CDR3 covers 16 residues. The germline V gene encodes CDR1 SGDLS and CDR2 YYNGEE. The CDR3 loop reads CASSVGGTVSYNEQFF. The CDR3 DNA reads as TGTGCCAGCAGCGTCGGCGGGACAGTCTCCTACAATGAGCAGTTCTTC. Complete variable domain (other parts from reference TRBV9 and TRBJ2-1): DSGVTQTPKHLITATGQRVTLRCSPRSGDLSVYWYQQSLDQGLQFLIQYYNGEERAKGNILERFSAQQFPDLHSELNLSSLELGDSALYFCASSVGGTVSYNEQFFGPGTRLTVL.

This clonotype was seen a few times. CDR3 sequence reads: CASSLQGRSGTEAFF. In DNA form, the CDR3 reads TGCGCCAGCAGCTTGCAGGGGCGTTCTGGCACTGAAGCTTTCTTT. The chain carries TRBV5-1 and TRBJ1-1; D may be TRBD1 (6 bases). Trimming shortened V by 1 base and J by 4 bases, and 14 bases separated the two germline ends. This CDR3 comprises 15 residues. Germline CDR1 reads SGHRS; CDR2 reads YFSETQ.

A few counts support this clonotype. V gene TRBV10-3 combines with J gene TRBJ1-2, with a possible D match to TRBD1 (5 bases). CDR3 length equals 15 residues. The V end was cut by 0 bases, the J end by 4 bases, with 12 bases between. The germline V gene encodes CDR1 ENHRY and CDR2 SYGVKD. The CDR3 spells CAISESIKGTYGYTF. CDR3 nucleotide sequence: TGTGCCATCAGTGAGTCGATTAAGGGGACCTATGGCTACACCTTC.

V gene TRBV11-2 combines with J gene TRBJ2-3; the D gene is possibly TRBD2 (5 bases). V lost 5 bases, J lost 1 base, and 13 bases lay in between. The CDR3 totals 15 residues. Germline values: CDR1 SGHAT, CDR2 FQNNGV. The chain's CDR3 is CASSPGLGGTDTQYF. CDR3 DNA sequence: TGTGCCAGCAGCCCTGGCCTCGGGGGCACAGATACGCAGTATTTT.

The chain couples TRBV12-3 or TRBV12-4 to TRBJ1-2; no firm D call. The CDR3 sequence is 14 residues long. V was clipped by 0 bases and J by 0 bases, with 5 bases between them. In DNA form, the CDR3 reads TGTGCCAGCAGTTTAGCAGGGCCTAACTATGGCTACACCTTC. Residues: CASSLAGPNYGYTF.

This clonotype was found many times. This rearrangement joins TRBV9 to TRBJ2-3, with D uncertain. CDR3 length equals 17 residues. CDR1 and CDR2 from the germline V gene are SGDLS and YYNGEE. V lost 0 bases and J 2 bases, leaving 16 bases between the germline ends. CDR3 nucleotides: TGTGCCAGCAGCGTAGGCCCTAAGCTCAGAGACACAGATACGCAGTATTTT. This translates into CASSVGPKLRDTDTQYF.

This clonotype was found many times. This sequence joins TRBV4-3 and TRBJ1-2; 10 bases match TRBD1. This CDR3 has 18 amino acids. From germline, CDR1 is LGHNA and CDR2 YSLEER. After removal of 0 bases from V and 4 bases from J, the junction contained 11 bases not matched to a gene. The CDR3 protein is CASSQDRGRGQGGYGYTF. CDR3 DNA sequence: TGCGCCAGCAGCCAAGATCGGGGTAGAGGACAGGGGGGCTATGGCTACACCTTC.

The chain couples TRBV13 to TRBJ2-4, with no clear D. The CDR3 is 15 residues long. V lost 0 bases to trimming and J lost 0 bases, with 6 bases between them. Germline CDR1 and CDR2: PRHDT and FYEKMQ (reference sequence). The CDR3 protein is CASSLGRLAKNIQYF. In nucleotides, the CDR3 is TGTGCCAGCAGCTTAGGCCGGCTAGCCAAAAACATTCAGTACTTC. The whole variable domain, remainder taken from reference TRBV13 and TRBJ2-4, is AAGVIQSPRHLIKEKRETATLKCYPIPRHDTVYWYQQGPGQDPQFLISFYEKMQSDKGSIPDRFSAQQFSDYHSELNMSSLELGDSALYFCASSLGRLAKNIQYFGAGTRLSVL.

The chain employs TRBV12-3 or TRBV12-4 and TRBJ2-3, with 7 bases lining up with TRBD2. The length of the CDR3 is 14 residues. V lost 3 bases, J lost 4 bases, and 4 bases stayed unmatched. CDR3 DNA: TGTGCCAGCAGTTTTGGGACTATCGCAGATACGCAGTATTTT. Its protein is CASSFGTIADTQYF.

The CDR3 here is CASSLKLSGPGTDTQYF. Written as DNA, the CDR3 is TGTGCCAGCAGCTTAAAACTTAGCGGGCCCGGCACAGATACGCAGTATTTT. The V gene is TRBV7-2, the J gene TRBJ2-3, with 7 positions matching TRBD2. Germline V CDR1 and CDR2: SGHTA, FQGNSA. Germline trimming cut 2 bases from V and 1 base from J; bases unmatched to any gene: 9. The CDR3 consists of 17 residues.

This clonotype was seen a few times. The chain links TRBV12-3 or TRBV12-4 to TRBJ2-3, with 10 bases aligning to TRBD1. The CDR3 sequence is 15 residues long. Germline trimming cut 3 bases from V and 2 bases from J; bases unmatched to any gene: 2. Here the CDR3 DNA reads TGTGCCAGCAGTTTTGGGACAGGGGACACAGATACGCAGTATTTT. Amino acid sequence: CASSFGTGDTDTQYF.

This clonotype was seen ten or more times. This chain connects TRBV10-3 to TRBJ1-2, with D unresolved. Trimming pared 3 bases from V and 4 bases from J, leaving 6 bases between. Germline CDR1 reads ENHRY; CDR2 reads SYGVKD. The CDR3 contains 12 residues. CDR3 in DNA: TGTGCCATCAGTGATTCCAGCTATGGCTACACCTTC. This sequence encodes CAISDSSYGYTF.

This clonotype was seen many times. The chain carries TRBV4-1 and TRBJ2-2, with 11 positions matching TRBD2. CDR3 length: 17 residues. The germline CDR1 and CDR2 sequences are MGHRA and YSYEKL. V was pared by 3 bases and J by 6 bases, with 9 bases of the junction left unmatched. The CDR3 spells CASSHPGLAGVAGELFF. CDR3 bases: TGCGCCAGCAGCCACCCCGGACTAGCGGGCGTCGCCGGGGAGCTGTTTTTT.

In this sample, this clonotype turned up a few times. The V and J genes are TRBV5-4 and TRBJ1-1, with 7 bases aligning to TRBD1. The V and J ends lost 4 bases and 10 bases, in that order; junction bases with no gene match: 10. CDR3 length: 13 amino acids. Looked up from germline, CDR1 is SGHNT and CDR2 is YYREEE (reference sequence). CDR3 sequence: CASSPTGPRGAFF. The CDR3 bases are TGTGCCAGCAGCCCGACAGGGCCCCGCGGAGCTTTCTTT.

In its sample, this clonotype was seen many times. This chain joins TRBV11-2 and TRBJ2-3, with D possibly TRBD2 on 7 matching bases. Trimming removed 0 bases from V and 3 bases from J, with 10 bases in between. The CDR3 covers 15 residues. CDR1 SGHAT and CDR2 FQNNGV come from the germline V gene. In DNA form, the CDR3 reads TGTGCCAGCAGCTTAGATCGGGGGGCGACAGATACGCAGTATTTT. Its protein product is CASSLDRGATDTQYF.

This chain connects TRBV7-3 to TRBJ1-6; D remains unclear. This CDR3 has 15 residues. The V and J ends lost 4 bases and 7 bases respectively, with 14 bases between them. CDR1 and CDR2 (germline): SGHTA, FQGTGA. CDR3 bases: TGTGCCAGCAGCTCGCAGAGACGGGGAAATTCACCCCTCCACTTT. The encoded protein is CASSSQRRGNSPLHF. Combining the CDR3 with reference TRBV7-3 and TRBJ1-6 gives the whole variable domain GAGVSQTPSNKVTEKGKYVELRCDPISGHTALYWYRQSLGQGPEFLIYFQGTGAADDSGLPNDRFFAVRPEGSVSTLKIQRTERGDSAVYLCASSSQRRGNSPLHFGNGTRLTVT.